The sequence of this TCR beta chain was determined in a study of a mutant IDH1 vaccine in newly diagnosed glioma (dated by TCRdb to 2020 to 2023). Regarding the complete study: Of the 25 to 40 treated patients, about 60% were male and approximately 38% were female, and the mean age was 40.4 years. Prior to enrollment, standard therapy consisting of radiotherapy alone, temozolomide alone, or radiochemotherapy with temozolomide had been administered to patients, with the combination being received by most patients. Six visits were used for peripheral blood collection: V03 (baseline), V05, V07, V10, V12 and V13. For exploratory analyses, about 25 treated patients had longitudinal TCRB deep sequencing done wherever samples were available.

The CDR3 holds 15 amino acids from the cysteine to the phenylalanine. The only DNA kept is the CDR3, 45 bases in frame from the first base. CDR1 and CDR2 are drawn from the germline V gene: MGHDK, SYGVNS. The germline ends are 15 bases apart after V is trimmed by 7 bases and J by 0 bases. A single count supports this clone. Its specific antigen is unknown. The input lacks base qualities; no much larger clone sits a single base away. The time point label for this specimen denotes: baseline, week 1 (first vaccination visit). This specimen's treatment or condition label, per the study, means: pre-vaccination baseline after standard-of-care therapy. Donors had newly diagnosed WHO grade 3 or 4 IDH1-mutant astrocytomas with loss of nuclear ATRX. The samples were drawn from NOA16, a multicentre, single-arm, open-label phase I trial in Germany that tested a mutant IDH1 peptide vaccine in humans for the first time. Visit V03 blood draws served as the baseline sample for immunogenicity testing. Genomic DNA for TCRB sequencing was extracted from EDTA blood using the DNeasy Blood and Tissue Kit.

General conclusions and limits of the study: Changes in the top peripheral T cell clonotypes picked up by TCRB sequencing did not appear to be linked to pseudoprogression. The authors noted that analyses of patient blood samples could not be reproduced because of sample limitations. Across multiple MHC alleles, vaccine-induced immune responses were seen in approximately 93% of patients. PBMC samples for TCRB deep sequencing were selected based on availability.

Library creation used the immunoSEQ multiplex PCR assay. The hsTCRB Kit was used according to the manufacturer's protocol to amplify rearranged TCR beta chain sequences. TCRB libraries were sequenced on an Illumina MiSeq. The study's processing was this. The proprietary platform of the kit vendor was used for demultiplexing, trimming and gene mapping. Imported from immuneACCESS, the table was reduced by TCRdb to in-frame sequences with V and J called. These copies leave out some clones; in studies compared against another copy, an unresolved V gene accounts for under half, and the cause of the remainder is not known. From that table come the V and J calls and clone size; the DNA was used to work out D and trimming. Recorded for this sample are over 55,000 clones; approximately 82% of them occurred a single time. The ten largest clones capture approximately 4.5% of the sample.

The sequence derives from a woman under 30 with glioma. Some clones in this sample may be carry-over from other donors' samples. Sequencing was performed on peripheral blood mononuclear cells (PBMCs), taken from a glioma patient treated with radiotherapy, temozolomide or both. In this chain, TRBV25-1 is recombined with TRBJ1-1, with a tentative D gene TRBD1 over 6 matching bases. The CDR3 protein sequence reads: CASKGRGAMNTEAFF. The DNA reads as follows: TGTGCCAGCAAGGGCAGGGGCGCTATGAACACTGAAGCTTTCTTT.